This note documents a single TCR beta chain sequence. Its target is unknown. Method: immunoSEQ multiplex PCR; TCRdb's copy keeps in-frame clones and lacks some. The table has tens of thousands of clones, over 75% seen once; the top ten hold roughly 3%. This entry is derived from a study of cytomegalovirus exposure and HLA in healthy donors. Study results and limitations: Per published reports, the classifier diagnosed cytomegalovirus status with high specificity and sensitivity.

The CDR3 length is 15 residues. V shed 3 bases and J 2 bases; nucleotides not matched to a gene: 3. The V gene's germline CDR1 is MGHRA and CDR2 YSYEKL. The receptor was isolated from a man younger than 35 in good health and CMV-seronegative. This chain links TRBV4-1 with TRBJ2-4, with 8 bases aligning to TRBD1. What was sequenced was PBMCs. CDR3 region: CASSQDRASKNIQYF. DNA of the CDR3: TGCGCCAGCAGCCAGGACAGGGCTTCCAAAAACATTCAGTACTTC.